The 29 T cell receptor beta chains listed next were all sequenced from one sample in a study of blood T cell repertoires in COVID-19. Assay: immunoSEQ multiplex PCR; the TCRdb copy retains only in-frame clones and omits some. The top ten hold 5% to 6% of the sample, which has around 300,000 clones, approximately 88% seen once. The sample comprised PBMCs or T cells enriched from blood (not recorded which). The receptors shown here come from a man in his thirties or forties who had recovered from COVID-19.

The CDR3 region has the DNA TGTGCCACCACAGGTGCCTCTGGGGCCAACGTCCTGACTTTC. Encoded protein: CATTGASGANVLTF. V is TRBV28 and J is TRBJ2-6; a possible D gene is TRBD1 (5 bases). Germline V gene data show CDR1 as MDHEN and CDR2 as SYDVKM. The V end was cut by 10 bases, the J end by 0 bases, with 10 bases between. CDR3 length: 14 amino acids.

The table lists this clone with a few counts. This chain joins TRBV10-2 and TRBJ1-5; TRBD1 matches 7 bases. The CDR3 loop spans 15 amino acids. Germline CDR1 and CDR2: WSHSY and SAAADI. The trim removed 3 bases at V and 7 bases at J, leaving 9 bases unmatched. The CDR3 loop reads CASSDPSQGSQPQHF. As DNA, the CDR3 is TGCGCCAGCAGTGACCCTTCACAGGGGAGCCAGCCCCAGCATTTT.

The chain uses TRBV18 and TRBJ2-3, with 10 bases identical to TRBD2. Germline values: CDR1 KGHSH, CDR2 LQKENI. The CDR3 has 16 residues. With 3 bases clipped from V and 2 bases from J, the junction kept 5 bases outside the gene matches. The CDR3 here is CASSPTSGDTTDTQYF. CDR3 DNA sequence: TGTGCCAGCTCACCCACTAGCGGGGACACCACAGATACGCAGTATTTT.

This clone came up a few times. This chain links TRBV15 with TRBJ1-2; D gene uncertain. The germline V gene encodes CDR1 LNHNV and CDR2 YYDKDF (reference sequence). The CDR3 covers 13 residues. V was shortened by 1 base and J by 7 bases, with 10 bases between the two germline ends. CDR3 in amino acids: CATSRGEGGGYTF. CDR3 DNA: TGTGCCACCAGCAGAGGGGAGGGTGGTGGCTACACCTTC. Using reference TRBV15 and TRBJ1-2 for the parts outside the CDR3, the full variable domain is DAMVIQNPRYQVTQFGKPVTLSCSQTLNHNVMYWYQQKSSQAPKLLFHYYDKDFNNEADTPDNFQSRRPNTSFCFLDIRSPGLGDTAMYLCATSRGEGGGYTFGSGTRLTVV.

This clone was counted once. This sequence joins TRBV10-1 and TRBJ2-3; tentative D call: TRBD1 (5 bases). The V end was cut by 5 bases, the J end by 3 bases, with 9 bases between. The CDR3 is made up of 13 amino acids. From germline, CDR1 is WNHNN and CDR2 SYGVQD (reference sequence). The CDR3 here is CASSLAGTDTQYF. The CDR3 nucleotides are TGCGCCAGCAGTTTGGCAGGGACAGATACGCAGTATTTT.

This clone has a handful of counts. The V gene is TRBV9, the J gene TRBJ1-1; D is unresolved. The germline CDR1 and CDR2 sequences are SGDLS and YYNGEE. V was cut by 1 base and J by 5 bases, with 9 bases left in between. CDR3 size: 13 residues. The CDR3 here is CASSVLGSTEAFF. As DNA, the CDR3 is TGTGCCAGCAGCGTACTGGGGAGTACTGAAGCTTTCTTT.

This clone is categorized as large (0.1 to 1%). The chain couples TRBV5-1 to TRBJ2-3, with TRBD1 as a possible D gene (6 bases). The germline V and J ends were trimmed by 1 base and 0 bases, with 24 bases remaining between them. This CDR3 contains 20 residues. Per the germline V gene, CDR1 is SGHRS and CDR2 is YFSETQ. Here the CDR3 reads CASSLSSYLGARSSTDTQYF. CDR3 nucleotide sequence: TGCGCCAGCAGCTTGTCCTCTTATCTGGGGGCTCGGTCTAGCACAGATACGCAGTATTTT.

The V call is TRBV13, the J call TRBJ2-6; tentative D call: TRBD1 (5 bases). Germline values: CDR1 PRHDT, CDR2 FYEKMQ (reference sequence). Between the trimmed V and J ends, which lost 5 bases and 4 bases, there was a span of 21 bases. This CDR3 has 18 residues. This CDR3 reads CASSPRTPLTAGANVLTF. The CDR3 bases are TGTGCCAGCAGCCCAAGGACACCCCTAACGGCGGGGGCCAACGTCCTGACTTTC.

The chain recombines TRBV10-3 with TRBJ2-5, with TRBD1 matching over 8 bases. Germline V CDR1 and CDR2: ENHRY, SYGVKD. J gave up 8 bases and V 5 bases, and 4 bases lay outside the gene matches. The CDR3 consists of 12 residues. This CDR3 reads CAISKQGVTQYF. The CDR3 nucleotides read TGTGCCATCAGTAAACAGGGGGTAACCCAGTACTTC.

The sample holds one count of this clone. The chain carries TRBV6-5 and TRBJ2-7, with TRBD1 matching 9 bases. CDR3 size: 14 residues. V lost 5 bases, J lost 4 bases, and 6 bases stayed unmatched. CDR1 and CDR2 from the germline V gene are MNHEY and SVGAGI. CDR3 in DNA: TGTGCCAGCAGTCTGGACAGGGGTGGATACGAGCAGTACTTC. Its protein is CASSLDRGGYEQYF.

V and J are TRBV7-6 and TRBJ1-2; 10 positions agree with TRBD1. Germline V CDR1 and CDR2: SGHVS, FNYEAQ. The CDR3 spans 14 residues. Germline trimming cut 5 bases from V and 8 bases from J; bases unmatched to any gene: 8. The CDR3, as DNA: TGTGCCAGCAGCGCGGGACAGGGGTGGGAAGGCTACACCTTC. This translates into CASSAGQGWEGYTF.

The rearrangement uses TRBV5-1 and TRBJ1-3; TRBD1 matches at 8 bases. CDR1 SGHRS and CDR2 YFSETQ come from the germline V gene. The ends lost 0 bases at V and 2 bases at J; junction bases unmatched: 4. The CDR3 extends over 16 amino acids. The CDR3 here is CASSLGDRLTGNTIYF. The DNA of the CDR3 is TGCGCCAGCAGCTTGGGGGACAGGTTAACTGGAAACACCATATATTTT.

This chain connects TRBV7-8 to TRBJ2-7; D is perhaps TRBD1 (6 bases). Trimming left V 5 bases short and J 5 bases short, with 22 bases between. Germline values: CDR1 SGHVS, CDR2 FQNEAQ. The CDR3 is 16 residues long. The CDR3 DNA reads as TGTGCCAGCAGCCACCACTATCCTAGGGGGACGGACGAGCAGTACTTC. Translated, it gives CASSHHYPRGTDEQYF.

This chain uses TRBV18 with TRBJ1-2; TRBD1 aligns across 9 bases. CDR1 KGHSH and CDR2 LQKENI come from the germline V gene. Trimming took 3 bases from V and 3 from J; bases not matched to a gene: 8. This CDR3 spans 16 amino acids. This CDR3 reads CASSPRTGGADYGYTF. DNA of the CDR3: TGTGCCAGCTCACCGCGTACAGGGGGCGCAGACTATGGCTACACCTTC.

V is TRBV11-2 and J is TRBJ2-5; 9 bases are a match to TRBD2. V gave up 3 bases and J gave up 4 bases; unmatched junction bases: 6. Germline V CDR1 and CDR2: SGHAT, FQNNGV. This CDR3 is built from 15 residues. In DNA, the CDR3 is TGTGCCAGCAGCTTTGGGACTAGCTGGCGAGAGACCCAGTACTTC. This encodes CASSFGTSWRETQYF.

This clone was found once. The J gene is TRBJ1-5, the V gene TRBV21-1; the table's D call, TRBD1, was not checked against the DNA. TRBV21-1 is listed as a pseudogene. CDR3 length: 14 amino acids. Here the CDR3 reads CASSGQGSGQPQHF. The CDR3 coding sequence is TGTGCCAGCAGCGGACAGGGATCGGGTCAGCCCCAGCATTTT.

CDR3 sequence: CASSLFQQPQHF. DNA for the CDR3: TGTGCCAGCAGTTTATTTCAACAGCCCCAGCATTTT. The genes are TRBV28 and TRBJ1-5, with unresolved D. This CDR3 has 12 residues. Germline V gives CDR1 MDHEN, CDR2 SYDVKM. V lost 1 base and J 7 bases, leaving 5 bases between the germline ends.

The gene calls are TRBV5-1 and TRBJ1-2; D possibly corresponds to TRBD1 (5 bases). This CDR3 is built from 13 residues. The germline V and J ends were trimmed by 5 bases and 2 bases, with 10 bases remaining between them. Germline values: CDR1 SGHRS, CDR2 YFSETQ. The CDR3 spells CASRTERNYGYTF. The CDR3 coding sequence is TGCGCCAGCAGGACAGAAAGGAACTATGGCTACACCTTC.

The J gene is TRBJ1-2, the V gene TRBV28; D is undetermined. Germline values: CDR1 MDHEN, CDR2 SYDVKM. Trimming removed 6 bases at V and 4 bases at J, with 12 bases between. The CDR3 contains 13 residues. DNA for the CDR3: TGTGCCAGCAGCCTCGCGGTCGGCTATGGCTACACCTTC. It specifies CASSLAVGYGYTF.

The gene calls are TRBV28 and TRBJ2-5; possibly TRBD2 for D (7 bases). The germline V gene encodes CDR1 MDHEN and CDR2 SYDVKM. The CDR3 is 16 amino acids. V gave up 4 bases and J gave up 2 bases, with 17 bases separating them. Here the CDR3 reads CASSSRGAGAQETQYF. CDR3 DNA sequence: TGTGCCAGCAGTTCCCGGGGGGCGGGGGCACAAGAGACCCAGTACTTC.

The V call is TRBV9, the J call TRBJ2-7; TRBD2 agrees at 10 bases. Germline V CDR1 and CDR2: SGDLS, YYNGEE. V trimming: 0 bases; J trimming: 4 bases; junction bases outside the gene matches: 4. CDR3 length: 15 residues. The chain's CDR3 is CASSVGSSGGYEQYF. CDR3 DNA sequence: TGTGCCAGCAGCGTAGGTTCTAGCGGGGGTTACGAGCAGTACTTC.

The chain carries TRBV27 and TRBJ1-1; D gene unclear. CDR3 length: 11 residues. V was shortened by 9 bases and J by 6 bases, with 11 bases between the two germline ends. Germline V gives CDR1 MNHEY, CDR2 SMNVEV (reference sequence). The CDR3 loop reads CASQRGPEAFF. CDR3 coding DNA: TGTGCCAGTCAACGAGGCCCTGAAGCTTTCTTT.

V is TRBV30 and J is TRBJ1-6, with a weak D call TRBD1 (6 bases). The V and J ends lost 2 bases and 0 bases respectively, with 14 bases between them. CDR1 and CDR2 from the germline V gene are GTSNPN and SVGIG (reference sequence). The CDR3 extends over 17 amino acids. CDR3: CAWSSLGGHSYNSPLHF. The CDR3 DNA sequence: TGTGCCTGGAGTTCCCTGGGGGGGCACTCCTATAATTCACCCCTCCACTTT.

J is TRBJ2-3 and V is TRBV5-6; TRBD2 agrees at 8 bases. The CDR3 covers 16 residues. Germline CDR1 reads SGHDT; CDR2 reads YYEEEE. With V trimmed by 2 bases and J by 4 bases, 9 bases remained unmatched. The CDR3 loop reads CASSFRLAGVADTQYF. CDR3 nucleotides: TGTGCCAGCAGCTTCCGGCTAGCGGGCGTCGCAGATACGCAGTATTTT.

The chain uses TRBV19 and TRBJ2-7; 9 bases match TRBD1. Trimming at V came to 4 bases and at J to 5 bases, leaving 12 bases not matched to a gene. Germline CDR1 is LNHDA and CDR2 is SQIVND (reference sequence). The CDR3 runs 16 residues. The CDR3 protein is CASSNLMGQGINEQYF. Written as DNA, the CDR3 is TGTGCCAGTAGTAATCTGATGGGACAGGGAATCAACGAGCAGTACTTC.

The CDR3 region has the DNA TGTGCCAGCAGTTTCGACAGGCTTAACACAGATACGCAGTATTTT. It translates to CASSFDRLNTDTQYF. The J gene is TRBJ2-3, the V gene TRBV27; the D gene is possibly TRBD1 (6 bases). With 3 bases removed from V and 2 bases from J, the gap between germline ends came to 12 bases. CDR3 length: 15 amino acids. Germline-derived CDR1 and CDR2 are MNHEY and SMNVEV (reference sequence).

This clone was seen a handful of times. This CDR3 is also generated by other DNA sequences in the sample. CDR3 nucleotides: TGTGCCAGTAGTAGACAGGACTATGGCTACACCTTC. It yields the protein CASSRQDYGYTF. This chain joins TRBV19 and TRBJ1-2; D possibly corresponds to TRBD1 (6 bases). This CDR3 spans 12 amino acids. CDR1 and CDR2 from the germline V gene are LNHDA and SQIVND (reference sequence). The V end lost 4 bases, the J end lost 3 bases, and 6 bases lay between the germline ends.

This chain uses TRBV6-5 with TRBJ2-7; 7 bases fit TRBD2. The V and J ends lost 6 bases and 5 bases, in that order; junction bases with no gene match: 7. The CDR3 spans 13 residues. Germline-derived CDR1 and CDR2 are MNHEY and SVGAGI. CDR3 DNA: TGTGCCAGCAGCCCCGGGGGGATGAACGAGCAGTACTTC. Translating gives CASSPGGMNEQYF.

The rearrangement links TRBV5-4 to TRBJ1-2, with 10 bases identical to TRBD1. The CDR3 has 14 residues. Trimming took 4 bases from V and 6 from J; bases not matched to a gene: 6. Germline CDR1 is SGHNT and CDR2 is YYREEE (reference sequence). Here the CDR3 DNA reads TGTGCCAGCAGCCCGGGACAGGGGCGGGATGGCTACACCTTC. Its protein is CASSPGQGRDGYTF.